A selection of T cell receptor beta chains follows, all from one sample in a study of T cell changes during pregnancy in multiple sclerosis. The method was immunoSEQ multiplex PCR; TCRdb's version includes in-frame clones alone and lacks a portion of them. The table has tens of thousands of clones, around 93% seen once. The input for sequencing was peripheral blood, taken in the second trimester of pregnancy. These receptor sequences come from a female donor in good health, enrolled as a control in a pregnancy study. CDR3s include the opening cysteine and the closing phenylalanine or tryptophan. Fields, in order: V gene, D gene, clone size, J gene, CDR3 protein, CDR3 DNA. A D gene is named only where the DNA matches it firmly. Clone size is not always given. Where it is, it says once, few, many or a class for expanded clones.

v_call: TRBV19
d_call: -
clone_size: -
j_call: TRBJ1-4
cdr3_aa: CASATGRGEKLFF
cdr3_nt: TGTGCCAGCGCGACTGGTAGGGGCGAAAAACTGTTTTTT

v_call: TRBV11-2
d_call: -
clone_size: once
j_call: TRBJ1-4
cdr3_aa: CASSPRQANEKLFF
cdr3_nt: TGTGCCAGCAGCCCTAGACAGGCTAATGAAAAACTGTTTTTT

v_call: TRBV11-3
d_call: TRBD1
clone_size: -
j_call: TRBJ2-5
cdr3_aa: CASGTGGAQKTQYF
cdr3_nt: TGTGCCAGCGGGACAGGGGGCGCGCAGAAGACCCAGTACTTC

v_call: TRBV9
d_call: -
clone_size: -
j_call: TRBJ2-1
cdr3_aa: CASSANRRGYNEQFF
cdr3_nt: TGTGCCAGCAGCGCGAACCGTAGGGGATACAATGAGCAGTTCTTC

v_call: TRBV18
d_call: -
clone_size: -
j_call: TRBJ2-7
cdr3_aa: CASSQTEQGRSSYEQYF
cdr3_nt: TGTGCCAGCTCTCAGACAGAACAGGGTAGAAGTTCCTACGAGCAGTACTTC

v_call: TRBV5-1
d_call: TRBD1
clone_size: -
j_call: TRBJ2-5
cdr3_aa: CASSSLGQFGETQYF
cdr3_nt: TGCGCCAGCAGCTCACTGGGACAGTTCGGAGAGACCCAGTACTTC

v_call: TRBV18
d_call: TRBD2
clone_size: -
j_call: TRBJ2-7
cdr3_aa: CASSPSGGPYEQYF
cdr3_nt: TGTGCCAGCTCACCTAGCGGGGGGCCCTACGAGCAGTACTTC

v_call: TRBV5-5
d_call: -
clone_size: once
j_call: TRBJ2-2
cdr3_aa: CASTLDRNTGELFF
cdr3_nt: TGTGCCAGCACCCTGGACAGGAACACCGGGGAGCTGTTTTTT

v_call: TRBV27
d_call: -
clone_size: -
j_call: TRBJ1-2
cdr3_aa: CASSFHRGAYGYTF
cdr3_nt: TGTGCCAGCAGTTTCCATAGGGGCGCCTATGGCTACACCTTC

v_call: TRBV13
d_call: TRBD1
clone_size: -
j_call: TRBJ1-1
cdr3_aa: CASSSHRGITEAFF
cdr3_nt: TGTGCCAGCAGCTCACACAGGGGTATCACTGAAGCTTTCTTT

v_call: TRBV7-9
d_call: TRBD1
clone_size: -
j_call: TRBJ2-3
cdr3_aa: CASSLAMTGLTQYF
cdr3_nt: TGTGCCAGCAGCTTAGCGATGACAGGGCTTACGCAGTATTTT

v_call: TRBV5-1
d_call: TRBD2
clone_size: once
j_call: TRBJ2-7
cdr3_aa: CASSLAGGIEQYF
cdr3_nt: TGCGCCAGCAGTCTAGCGGGGGGTATCGAGCAGTACTTC

v_call: TRBV19
d_call: -
clone_size: -
j_call: TRBJ1-1
cdr3_aa: CASSLLPGGTEAFF
cdr3_nt: TGTGCCAGTAGTTTATTGCCCGGGGGGACTGAAGCTTTCTTT

v_call: TRBV9
d_call: TRBD2
clone_size: -
j_call: TRBJ2-2
cdr3_aa: CASSVTSGDTGELFF
cdr3_nt: TGTGCCAGCAGCGTAACTAGCGGTGACACCGGGGAGCTGTTTTTT

v_call: TRBV18
d_call: -
clone_size: -
j_call: TRBJ1-5
cdr3_aa: CASSPQSNQPQHF
cdr3_nt: TGTGCCAGCTCACCTCAGAGCAATCAGCCCCAGCATTTT

v_call: TRBV2
d_call: -
clone_size: few
j_call: TRBJ1-2
cdr3_aa: CAIHNTHGCTF
cdr3_nt: TGTGCCATCCATAATACGCACGGGTGCACCTTC

v_call: TRBV27
d_call: -
clone_size: -
j_call: TRBJ1-4
cdr3_aa: CASSLRPAVGGSLNEKLFF
cdr3_nt: TGTGCCAGCAGTTTACGGCCCGCAGTCGGGGGGAGCCTTAATGAAAAACTGTTTTTT

v_call: TRBV30
d_call: -
clone_size: -
j_call: TRBJ1-3
cdr3_aa: CAWSSRSSSGNTIYF
cdr3_nt: TGTGCCTGGAGTTCCCGATCTAGCTCTGGAAACACCATATATTTT

v_call: TRBV5-1
d_call: TRBD2
clone_size: -
j_call: TRBJ2-3
cdr3_aa: CASRPLAGGLDTQYF
cdr3_nt: TGCGCCAGCAGGCCTCTAGCGGGGGGCTTAGATACGCAGTATTTT

v_call: TRBV29-1
d_call: TRBD1
clone_size: -
j_call: TRBJ2-3
cdr3_aa: CSVEKGDRVTDTQYF
cdr3_nt: TGCAGCGTTGAAAAAGGGGACAGGGTCACAGATACGCAGTATTTT

v_call: TRBV4-1
d_call: -
clone_size: -
j_call: TRBJ2-7
cdr3_aa: CASSQGREATYEQYF
cdr3_nt: TGCGCCAGCAGCCAAGGGCGGGAAGCTACCTACGAGCAGTACTTC

v_call: TRBV18
d_call: TRBD1
clone_size: -
j_call: TRBJ1-2
cdr3_aa: CASSPGQGSGYTF
cdr3_nt: TGTGCCAGCTCACCGGGACAGGGGTCGGGCTACACCTTC

v_call: TRBV2
d_call: TRBD1
clone_size: -
j_call: TRBJ2-7
cdr3_aa: CASGTANEQYF
cdr3_nt: TGTGCCAGCGGGACAGCTAACGAGCAGTACTTC

v_call: TRBV4-1
d_call: TRBD1
clone_size: -
j_call: TRBJ1-2
cdr3_aa: CASSPGQGGSNYGYTF
cdr3_nt: TGCGCCAGCAGCCCAGGACAGGGTGGATCTAACTATGGCTACACCTTC

v_call: TRBV14
d_call: TRBD1
clone_size: -
j_call: TRBJ1-4
cdr3_aa: CASSPDLRQGGEKLFF
cdr3_nt: TGTGCCAGCAGCCCTGACCTTAGACAGGGGGGTGAAAAACTGTTTTTT

v_call: TRBV15
d_call: TRBD2
clone_size: once
j_call: TRBJ2-3
cdr3_aa: CATSGRVLAGGPGTDTQYF
cdr3_nt: TGTGCCACCAGCGGTCGGGTGCTAGCGGGGGGGCCTGGTACAGATACGCAGTATTTT

v_call: TRBV19
d_call: -
clone_size: -
j_call: TRBJ1-5
cdr3_aa: CASSVQSPNQPQHF
cdr3_nt: TGTGCCAGTAGTGTACAGTCTCCTAATCAGCCCCAGCATTTT

v_call: TRBV5-1
d_call: TRBD1
clone_size: -
j_call: TRBJ2-2
cdr3_aa: CASSLGQGDTGELFF
cdr3_nt: TGCGCCAGCAGCTTAGGACAGGGAGACACCGGGGAGCTGTTTTTT

v_call: TRBV9
d_call: TRBD1
clone_size: once
j_call: TRBJ1-2
cdr3_aa: CASSVAAGGDYGYTF
cdr3_nt: TGTGCCAGCAGCGTAGCGGCAGGGGGCGACTATGGCTACACCTTC

v_call: TRBV30
d_call: -
clone_size: few
j_call: TRBJ1-1
cdr3_aa: CAWSAYTEAFF
cdr3_nt: TGTGCCTGGAGTGCTTATACTGAAGCTTTCTTT